The clone carrying this T cell receptor (beta chain) was counted only a few times. The antigen is unknown. One entry per CDR3 protein results from TCRdb running MiXCR on the 5' RACE reads. Of 40,000 to 60,000 distinct CDR3 sequences listed, around 10% were seen once; the top ten hold approximately 25%. These data are taken from a study of T-cell memory formation after mild COVID-19. Points from the study as a whole: Clones contracting day 15 to 85 were balanced CD4/CD8; later expanders leaned CD4+.

The germline V gene has CDR1 LGHNA and CDR2 YSLEER. The CDR3 covers 13 residues. V shed 4 bases and J 7 bases; nucleotides not matched to a gene: 5. Input material: PBMCs or a T cell subset sorted from them (not recorded which). The chain couples TRBV4-3 to TRBJ1-2, with 8 positions matching TRBD1. The sequence was obtained from a man between 18 and 29 years old who had mild COVID-19 (a few samples of this study predate the infection). Cell type and time point are not known. CDR3 sequence reads: CASSPQGAAGYTF. The CDR3 DNA is TGCGCCAGCAGCCCGCAGGGGGCAGCTGGCTACACCTTC.